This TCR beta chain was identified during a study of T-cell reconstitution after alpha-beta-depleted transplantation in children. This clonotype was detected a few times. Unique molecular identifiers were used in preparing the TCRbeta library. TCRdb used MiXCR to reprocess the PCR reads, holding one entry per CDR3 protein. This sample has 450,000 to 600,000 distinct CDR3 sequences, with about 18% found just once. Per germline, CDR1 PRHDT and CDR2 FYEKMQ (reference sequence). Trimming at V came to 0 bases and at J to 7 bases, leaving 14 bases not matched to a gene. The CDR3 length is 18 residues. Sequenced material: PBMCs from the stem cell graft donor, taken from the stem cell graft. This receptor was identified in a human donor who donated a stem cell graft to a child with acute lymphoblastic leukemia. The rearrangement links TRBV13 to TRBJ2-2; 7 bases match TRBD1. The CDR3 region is CASSLGRRQGKSYGELFF. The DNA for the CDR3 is TGTGCCAGCAGCTTAGGCCGACGACAGGGAAAAAGCTACGGGGAGCTGTTTTTT. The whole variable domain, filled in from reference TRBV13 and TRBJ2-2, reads AAGVIQSPRHLIKEKRETATLKCYPIPRHDTVYWYQQGPGQDPQFLISFYEKMQSDKGSIPDRFSAQQFSDYHSELNMSSLELGDSALYFCASSLGRRQGKSYGELFFGEGSRLTVL.